This T cell receptor beta chain was retrieved from a study of CD8 T cells in ankylosing spondylitis. J lost 10 bases, V lost 3 bases, and 10 bases had no gene match. The CDR3 runs to 15 residues. Germline CDR1 reads SGHAT; CDR2 reads FQNNGV. Quantitative 5'-RACE was performed with molecular barcodes, and it yielded the TCR beta libraries. In TCRdb, the 5' RACE reads were re-called with MiXCR into one record per CDR3 protein. Seen here are 250,000 to 400,000 distinct CDR3 sequences, approximately 10% observed once, and the top ten hold about a tenth. The sample holds many counts of this clonotype. Sequencing was done on a sample of blood, either unsorted or a sorted T cell fraction (not recorded which). This chain links TRBV11-2 with TRBJ2-1; 9 positions match TRBD2. The sequence was obtained from a female donor with ankylosing spondylitis or in good health (not recorded which). This CDR3 is CASSFLGGRAVEQFF. The DNA for the CDR3 is TGTGCCAGCAGCTTCTTAGGCGGGAGGGCCGTAGAGCAGTTCTTC.